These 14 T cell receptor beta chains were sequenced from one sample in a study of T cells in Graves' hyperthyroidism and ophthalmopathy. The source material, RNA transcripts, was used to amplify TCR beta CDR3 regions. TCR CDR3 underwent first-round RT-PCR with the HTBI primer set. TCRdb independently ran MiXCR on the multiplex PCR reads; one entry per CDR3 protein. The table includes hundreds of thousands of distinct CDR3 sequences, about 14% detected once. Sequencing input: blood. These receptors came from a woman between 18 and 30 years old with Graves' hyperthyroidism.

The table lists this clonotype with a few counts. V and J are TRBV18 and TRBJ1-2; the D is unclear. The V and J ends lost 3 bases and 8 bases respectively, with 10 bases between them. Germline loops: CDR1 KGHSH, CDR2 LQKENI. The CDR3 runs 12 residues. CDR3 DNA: TGTGCCAGCTCACCGGGCCTTCGGGGCTACACCTTC. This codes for CASSPGLRGYTF.

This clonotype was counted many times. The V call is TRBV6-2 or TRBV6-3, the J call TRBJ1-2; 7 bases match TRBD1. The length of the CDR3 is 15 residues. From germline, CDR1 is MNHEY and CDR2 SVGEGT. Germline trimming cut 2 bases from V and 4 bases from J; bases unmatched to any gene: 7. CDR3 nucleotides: TGTGCCAGCAGTTACGATCCGGGACAGAGCTATGGCTACACCTTC. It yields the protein CASSYDPGQSYGYTF.

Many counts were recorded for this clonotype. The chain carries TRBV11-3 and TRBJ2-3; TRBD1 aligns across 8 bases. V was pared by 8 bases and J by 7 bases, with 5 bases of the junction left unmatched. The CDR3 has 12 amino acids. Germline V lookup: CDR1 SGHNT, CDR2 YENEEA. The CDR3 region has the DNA TGTGCCAGCGTTGGGACAGGCCATACGCAGTATTTT. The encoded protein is CASVGTGHTQYF.

The CDR3 spells CASSPRTGDSLNTEAFF. Written as DNA, the CDR3 is TGTGCCAGCAGCCCTAGGACAGGGGACAGCTTGAACACTGAAGCTTTCTTT. The chain couples TRBV9 to TRBJ1-1; 9 nucleotides match TRBD1. This CDR3 is built from 17 residues. Trimming took 4 bases from V and 0 from J; bases not matched to a gene: 10. Germline V lookup: CDR1 SGDLS, CDR2 YYNGEE.

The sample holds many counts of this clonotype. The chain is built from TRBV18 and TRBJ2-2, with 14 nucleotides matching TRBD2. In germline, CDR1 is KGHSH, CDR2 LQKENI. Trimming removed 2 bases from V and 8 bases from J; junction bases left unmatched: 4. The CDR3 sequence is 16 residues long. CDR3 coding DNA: TGTGCCAGCTCACCAAGGACTAGCGGGAGGACAGGGGAGCTGTTTTTT. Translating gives CASSPRTSGRTGELFF.

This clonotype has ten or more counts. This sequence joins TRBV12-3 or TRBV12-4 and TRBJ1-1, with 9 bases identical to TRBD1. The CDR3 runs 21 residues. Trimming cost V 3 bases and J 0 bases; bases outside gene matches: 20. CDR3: CASSFRRTGEGSSPMNTEAFF. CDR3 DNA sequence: TGTGCCAGCAGTTTTCGTCGGACAGGGGAAGGCTCGAGTCCGATGAACACTGAAGCTTTCTTT.

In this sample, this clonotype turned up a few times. CDR3 sequence: CSASTPGTGGNRQYF. The CDR3 DNA reads as TGCAGTGCTAGTACCCCGGGCACAGGGGGGAACAGGCAGTATTTT. This rearrangement joins TRBV20-1 to TRBJ2-3, with 8 bases matching TRBD1. CDR1 is DFQATT, CDR2 SNEGSKA, per germline (reference sequence). CDR3 length: 15 residues. V lost 3 bases and J lost 11; bases outside the gene matches: 16.

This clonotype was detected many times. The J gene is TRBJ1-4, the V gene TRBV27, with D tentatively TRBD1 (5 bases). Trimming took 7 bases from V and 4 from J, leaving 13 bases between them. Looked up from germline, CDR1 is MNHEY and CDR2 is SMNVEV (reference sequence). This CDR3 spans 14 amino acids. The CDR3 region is CASMGGRDNEKLFF. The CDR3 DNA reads TGTGCCAGCATGGGGGGACGGGATAATGAAAAACTGTTTTTT. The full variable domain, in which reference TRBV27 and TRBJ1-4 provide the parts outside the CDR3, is EAQVTQNPRYLITVTGKKLTVTCSQNMNHEYMSWYRQDPGLGLRQIYYSMNVEVTDKGDVPEGYKVSRKEKRNFPLILESPSPNQTSLYFCASMGGRDNEKLFFGSGTQLSVL.

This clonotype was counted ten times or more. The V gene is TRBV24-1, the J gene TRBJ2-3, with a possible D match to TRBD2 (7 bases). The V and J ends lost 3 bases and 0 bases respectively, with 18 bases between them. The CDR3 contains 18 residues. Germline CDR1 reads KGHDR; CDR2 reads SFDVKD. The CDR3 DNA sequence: TGTGCCACCAGTGATAGGGGGGAGTATAGCGGGAGCACAGATACGCAGTATTTT. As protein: CATSDRGEYSGSTDTQYF.

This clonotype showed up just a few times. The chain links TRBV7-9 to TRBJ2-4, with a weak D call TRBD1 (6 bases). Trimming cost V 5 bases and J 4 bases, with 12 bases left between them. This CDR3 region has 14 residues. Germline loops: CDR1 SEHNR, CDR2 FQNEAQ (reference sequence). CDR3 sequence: CASSPKDRKNIQYF. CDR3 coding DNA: TGTGCCAGCAGCCCCAAGGACAGAAAAAACATTCAGTACTTC.

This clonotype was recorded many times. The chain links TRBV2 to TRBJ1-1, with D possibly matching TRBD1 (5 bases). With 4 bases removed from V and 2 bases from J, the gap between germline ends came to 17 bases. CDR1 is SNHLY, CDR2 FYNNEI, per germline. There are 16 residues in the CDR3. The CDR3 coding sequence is TGTGCCAGCAGTGGGCTGGGGCGGGAGGGCAACACTGAAGCTTTCTTT. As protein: CASSGLGREGNTEAFF. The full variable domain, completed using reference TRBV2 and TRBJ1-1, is EPEVTQTPSHQVTQMGQEVILRCVPISNHLYFYWYRQILGQKVEFLVSFYNNEISEKSEIFDDQFSVERPDGSNFTLKIRSTKLEDSAMYFCASSGLGREGNTEAFFGQGTRLTVV.

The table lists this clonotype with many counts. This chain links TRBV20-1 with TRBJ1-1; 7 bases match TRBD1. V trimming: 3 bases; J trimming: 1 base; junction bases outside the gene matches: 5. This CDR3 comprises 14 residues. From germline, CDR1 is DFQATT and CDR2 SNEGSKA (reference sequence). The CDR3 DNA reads TGCAGTGCTAGCTTCGGGACAGCGAACACTGAAGCTTTCTTT. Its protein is CSASFGTANTEAFF.

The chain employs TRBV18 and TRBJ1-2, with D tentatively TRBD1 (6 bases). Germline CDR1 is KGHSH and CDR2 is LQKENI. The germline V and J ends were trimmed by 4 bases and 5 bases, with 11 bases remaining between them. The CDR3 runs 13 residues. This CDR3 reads CASSRTAEYGYTF. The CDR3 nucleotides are TGTGCCAGCTCACGGACAGCCGAATATGGCTACACCTTC.

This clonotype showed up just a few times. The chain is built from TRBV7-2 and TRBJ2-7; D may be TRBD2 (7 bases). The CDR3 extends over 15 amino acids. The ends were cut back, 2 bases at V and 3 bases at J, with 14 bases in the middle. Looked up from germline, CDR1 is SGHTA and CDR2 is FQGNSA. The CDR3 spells CASSLFRGAYYEQYF. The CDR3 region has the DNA TGTGCCAGCAGCTTATTTCGGGGGGCATACTACGAGCAGTACTTC.